This TCR beta chain was identified during a study of blood T cells in healthy people across ages (dated by TCRdb to about 2015). For the wider study: In model experiments, roughly one uniquely barcoded TCR beta cDNA molecule per two T cells was captured by template switching. Using the same blood draw, the study looked at two additional independent replicas of 1 million unique cDNA reads for two donors, one aged 18 to 29 and the other aged 80 or older. Age-related changes in TCR beta repertoire diversity were measured in the study by deep sequencing normalized with unique cDNA molecular identifiers. Four age groups were formed from the donors: young (average 16 years), middle-aged (more than 35), aged (approximately 60) and long-lived (about 80).

Donors were a few dozen systemically healthy Caucasian individuals from Russia aged about 6 to 100 years. Each donor gave around 9.8 milliliters of peripheral blood, collected into EDTA-treated Vacutainer tubes. Ficoll-Paque density-gradient centrifugation was used to isolate PBMCs, with at least 7 million per sample. Total RNA, at least 6 micrograms per sample, was extracted from PBMCs with Trizol reagent. For every donor, an aliquot of PBMCs went through flow cytometry to measure the percentages of naive CD45RAhigh/CD27high T cells. In the germline V gene, CDR1 corresponds to MGHRA and CDR2 to YSYEKL. The CDR3 sequence holds 14 residues, the cysteine and phenylalanine included. Only the CDR3 region is kept as DNA, spanning 42 bases read in frame from base 1. What the work shows at the level of the full study, not this receptor alone: Compared with the aged group, more naive CD4+ T cells, fewer expanded clones and increased TCR diversity were shown by the long-lived group, suggesting age selection. Conclusive comparison of naive and antigen-experienced compartments was prevented by the profiling of bulk unsorted PBMCs. Observed TCR beta diversity correlated strongly with the percentage of naive T cells measured by flow cytometry. Estimates of total diversity based on one million sequenced T cells were considered lower bounds and underestimates. As age increased, observed TCR beta diversity per million T cells dropped in a roughly linear way, and a significant reduction was already evident by age 40. The CMV infection status of donors was not known, potentially confounding age-related changes in expanded clonotypes.

This clonotype was detected once. Its recognized antigen is unknown. No qualities accompany the bases; no much larger clone lies one base away. Library method: 5' RACE. The sequencer listed for this sample is Illumina HiSeq 2500. The second PCR ran for roughly 7 to 11 cycles and used a J-beta primer mix along with a sample-barcoded 5' primer. A template-switch 5' adaptor carrying 12 random nucleotides introduced a unique molecular identifier onto each TCR beta cDNA molecule. Each sample yielded at least 2.5 million CDR3-containing paired-end reads. All of the RNA was converted into first-strand cDNA using the Mint cDNA synthesis kit, with a TRBC-specific oligonucleotide serving as the primer. After uracil-DNA glycosylase treatment, a first 18-cycle PCR used universal primers M1SS and BC2_uni_R on all cDNA. Per the authors' processing: Normalization of each sample was performed by random selection of 1 million high-quality reads, each carrying a distinct molecular identifier. Instead of being binned into consensus sequences, reads that shared molecular identifiers were thrown out. MiTCR, set to a Q25 quality threshold and the strictest error-elimination algorithm, was used for CDR3 identification, clonotype clustering and error correction. Lower-bound total TCR beta diversity was estimated with a nonparametric unseen species model using Euler transformation. TCRdb handled the public reads itself, with Q25 trimming in fastp and clone calling in MiXCR, and kept productive beta chains. Every distinct CDR3 protein forms one entry, paired with its most common genes and DNA. The V and J calls were determined by TCRdb, not by the authors. Here the sample has roughly 560,000 distinct CDR3 sequences; around 24% occur a single time. The leading ten clones occupy 8.5% to 9.5% of the sample.

These data also formed part of another study, on T cells of mothers and their children. Taken from the second paper: Nine systemically healthy Caucasian individuals served as donors, namely three mothers together with their six children. cDNA synthesis consumed the entire amount of extracted RNA, loaded at approximately 1.6 ug RNA in each 15 ul reaction. In the second PCR, the M1S primer introduced both the sample barcodes and 2-4 random nucleotides. Over 8.5 million TCR beta CDR3 reads came from each mother, compared with about 3.2 million reads from each child. Thymic selection shapes the output of TCR recombination in a similar way in related and unrelated pairs, and inherited differences have a minor effect. Related mother-child pairs always showed normalized repertoire overlap that was slightly higher than in unrelated mother-child pairs, though the difference was never significant. Persistent microchimeric T cell clones were not detected, at a sensitivity of approximately 93 clones per million clonotypes. In the study, deep NGS was used to compare the TCR beta repertoires of mothers and children, and features distinguishing related mother-child pairs from unrelated individuals were sought. On average, the children were roughly 10 +/- 4 years old, while the mothers were about 38 +/- 4 years old. After adapters were ligated using NEBNext reagents, the libraries underwent 100+100 nt paired-end sequencing on an Illumina HiSeq 2000. To prevent cross-contamination, the mother and child libraries were prepared a month apart and were sequenced in separate runs. Each donor had between 500,000 and 2,000,000 distinct TCR beta clonotypes identified. Naive TCR beta clonotypes were estimated from low-frequency clonotypes matched to each donor's FACS-determined naive share, without sorting.

The V and J segments used are TRBV4-1 and TRBJ2-5; 9 nucleotides in the junction match TRBD1. Gene TRBJ2-7 matches the end of the DNA better, so the J call may be wrong. The sample comprised blood. The source of this sequence is a boy between 5 and 17 years old in good health. The CDR3 region reads CASSLDRGLDEQYF. In nucleotides, the sequence is TGCGCCAGCAGCCTGGACAGGGGATTGGACGAGCAGTACTTC.